This passage covers 21 T cell receptor beta chains from one sample sequenced in a study of blood T cell repertoires in COVID-19. Profiled with immunoSEQ multiplex PCR; TCRdb holds only in-frame clones, not every one. The table lists around 63,000 clones, almost 90% of them singletons, with about 18% in the top ten. What was sequenced was peripheral blood. These receptor sequences come from a woman aged 80 or over with active COVID-19.

The chain recombines TRBV11-1 with TRBJ2-1, with TRBD1 identical over 8 bases. This CDR3 region has 14 residues. Germline V gene data show CDR1 as SGHAT and CDR2 as FQDESV (reference sequence). V lost 5 bases and J lost 7; bases outside the gene matches: 7. CDR3: CASSPRTGSNEQFF. The CDR3 region has the DNA TGTGCCAGCAGCCCTCGGACAGGGTCTAATGAGCAGTTCTTC.

This chain uses TRBV27 with TRBJ2-3; D is perhaps TRBD2 (5 bases). The CDR3 has 14 amino acids. Germline assignment: CDR1 MNHEY and CDR2 SMNVEV (reference sequence). Trimming removed 2 bases from V and 0 bases from J, with 6 bases in between. This CDR3 is CASSLRTSTDTQYF. The CDR3 DNA follows: TGTGCCAGCAGTTTAAGGACTAGCACAGATACGCAGTATTTT.

This chain uses TRBV27 with TRBJ2-3; the D is unclear. From germline, CDR1 is MNHEY and CDR2 SMNVEV (reference sequence). This CDR3 region has 13 residues. Trimming stripped 2 bases from V and 1 base from J, with 4 bases between. CDR3 residues: CASSLSGTDTQYF. CDR3 nucleotide sequence: TGTGCCAGCAGTTTAAGCGGCACAGATACGCAGTATTTT.

The chain employs TRBV6-1 and TRBJ2-7; D is undetermined. Trimming stripped 3 bases from V and 6 bases from J, with 6 bases between. CDR1 is MNHNS and CDR2 is SASEGT in the germline V gene. This CDR3 is built from 11 residues. CDR3 region: CASSDSGEQYF. The CDR3 DNA follows: TGTGCCAGCAGTGACAGTGGCGAGCAGTACTTC.

This chain uses TRBV10-3 with TRBJ2-5; no definite D call. CDR1 is ENHRY, CDR2 SYGVKD, per germline. This CDR3 has 14 amino acids. V was pared by 4 bases and J by 2 bases, with 11 bases between. The CDR3 DNA is TGTGCCATCAGTGCTCCCGCGCTACAAGAGACCCAGTACTTC. This gives the protein CAISAPALQETQYF.

This clone appeared once. This chain links TRBV7-2 with TRBJ2-5, with D perhaps TRBD2 (5 bases). Germline V gene data show CDR1 as SGHTA and CDR2 as FQGNSA. The CDR3 is made up of 13 amino acids. Trimming shortened V by 2 bases and J by 2 bases, and 6 bases separated the two germline ends. CDR3 in amino acids: CASSLREQETQYF. CDR3 in DNA: TGTGCCAGCAGCTTAAGGGAGCAAGAGACCCAGTACTTC. Drawing the rest from reference TRBV7-2 and TRBJ2-5, the complete variable domain is GAGVSQSPSNKVTEKGKDVELRCDPISGHTALYWYRQSLGQGLEFLIYFQGNSAPDKSGLPSDRFSAERTGGSVSTLTIQRTQQEDSAVYLCASSLREQETQYFGPGTRLLVL.

The rearrangement joins TRBV18 to TRBJ1-5; 10 bases agree with TRBD1. CDR3 size: 12 residues. The V gene's germline CDR1 is KGHSH and CDR2 LQKENI. V lost 6 bases and J lost 11; bases outside the gene matches: 4. In nucleotides, the CDR3 is TGTGCCAGCTCGCCCGGGACAGGGGCCCAGCATTTT. Its translation: CASSPGTGAQHF. The complete variable domain, with remaining parts taken from reference TRBV18 and TRBJ1-5, reads NAGVMQNPRHLVRRRGQEARLRCSPMKGHSHVYWYRQLPEEGLKFMVYLQKENIIDESGMPKERFSAEFPKEGPSILRIQQVVRGDSAAYFCASSPGTGAQHFGDGTRLSIL.

The chain couples TRBV5-1 to TRBJ1-1, with TRBD1 matching 9 bases. Looked up from germline, CDR1 is SGHRS and CDR2 is YFSETQ. This CDR3 comprises 16 residues. V lost 7 bases to trimming and J lost 4 bases; unmatched junction nucleotides: 14. Written as DNA, the CDR3 is TGCGCCAGCTTATTGGGCCCGGGACAGGGTATCACTGAAGCTTTCTTT. Its protein is CASLLGPGQGITEAFF.

The chain combines TRBV6-6 with TRBJ2-5; TRBD1 agrees at 7 bases. The CDR3 length is 15 residues. V gave up 5 bases and J gave up 2 bases; unmatched junction bases: 8. CDR1 is MNHNY, CDR2 SVGAGI, per germline (reference sequence). In DNA form, the CDR3 reads TGTGCCAGCAGTAAAGGACAGGTTGGGCAAGAGACCCAGTACTTC. It encodes CASSKGQVGQETQYF.

This chain connects TRBV11-3 to TRBJ2-7, with 8 bases identical to TRBD2. V shed 1 base, J shed 2 bases, and the junction held 7 bases outside the gene matches. Germline CDR1 reads SGHNT; CDR2 reads YENEEA. This CDR3 comprises 16 residues. CDR3 loop: CASSLGRGDKPYEQYF. CDR3 bases: TGTGCCAGCAGCTTAGGGCGGGGGGACAAGCCCTACGAGCAGTACTTC.

The V and J genes are TRBV5-1 and TRBJ2-7, with 8 bases lining up with TRBD2. The trim removed 0 bases at V and 6 bases at J, leaving 2 bases unmatched. Germline loops: CDR1 SGHRS, CDR2 YFSETQ. CDR3 length: 13 amino acids. The CDR3 is CASSLAREVEQYF. As DNA, the CDR3 is TGCGCCAGCAGCTTGGCGCGGGAGGTCGAGCAGTACTTC.

This sequence joins TRBV7-2 and TRBJ2-4; D ambiguous. V was trimmed by 3 bases and J by 8 bases, leaving 14 bases between them. This CDR3 has 14 residues. Germline V lookup: CDR1 SGHTA, CDR2 FQGNSA. CDR3 in amino acids: CASSFRLMVDIQYF. CDR3 DNA: TGTGCCAGCAGCTTCAGGCTCATGGTAGACATTCAGTACTTC.

The chain recombines TRBV15 with TRBJ2-1; TRBD2 might be the D (6 bases). The CDR3 totals 12 residues. The V gene lost 1 base and the J gene lost 8 bases, with 6 bases spanning the gap. Germline assignment: CDR1 LNHNV and CDR2 YYDKDF (reference sequence). The CDR3 DNA is TGTGCCACCAGCAGAGGGGGGGATGAGCAGTTCTTC. This encodes CATSRGGDEQFF.

The chain is built from TRBV7-9 and TRBJ1-1, with 8 bases fitting TRBD1. CDR1 is SEHNR and CDR2 is FQNEAQ in the germline V gene (reference sequence). The CDR3 loop spans 14 amino acids. J lost 5 bases, V lost 5 bases, and 7 bases had no gene match. The CDR3 spells CASSPQTGETEAFF. Here the CDR3 DNA reads TGTGCCAGCAGCCCCCAGACAGGGGAGACTGAAGCTTTCTTT.

This chain links TRBV5-6 with TRBJ1-6, with D possibly being TRBD1 (6 bases). The V and J ends lost 2 bases and 9 bases respectively, with 6 bases between them. There are 12 residues in the CDR3. In germline, CDR1 is SGHDT, CDR2 YYEEEE. CDR3 coding DNA: TGTGCCAGCAGCTTCAGGGGTTCACCCCTCCACTTT. Translation gives CASSFRGSPLHF.

The chain recombines TRBV7-3 with TRBJ2-2, with D possibly being TRBD1 (6 bases). The CDR3 has 15 amino acids. The V and J ends lost 5 bases and 7 bases respectively, with 17 bases between them. Germline assignment: CDR1 SGHTA and CDR2 FQGTGA. The CDR3, as DNA: TGTGCCAGCAGCCGAGATGCAGGGGTGAGCGGGGAGCTGTTTTTT. It specifies CASSRDAGVSGELFF. The variable domain in full, with the rest retrieved from reference TRBV7-3 and TRBJ2-2, is GAGVSQTPSNKVTEKGKYVELRCDPISGHTALYWYRQSLGQGPEFLIYFQGTGAADDSGLPNDRFFAVRPEGSVSTLKIQRTERGDSAVYLCASSRDAGVSGELFFGEGSRLTVL.

A single count supports this clone. V gene TRBV7-9 combines with J gene TRBJ1-1; D possibly corresponds to TRBD1 (5 bases). Germline values: CDR1 SEHNR, CDR2 FQNEAQ (reference sequence). Trimming removed 4 bases from V and 10 bases from J, with 16 bases in between. The CDR3 length is 13 residues. CDR3 loop: CASSSTGGLGAFF. DNA of the CDR3: TGTGCCAGCAGCTCGACTGGGGGGTTAGGAGCTTTCTTT.

This clone has just one count. This chain connects TRBV28 to TRBJ2-7, with a possible D match to TRBD1 (6 bases). The CDR3 is 15 amino acids. Germline V gene lookup returns CDR1 MDHEN and CDR2 SYDVKM. Trimming stripped 5 bases from V and 0 bases from J, with 14 bases between. The CDR3 DNA is TGTGCCAGCAGTCCCCCAGGGGTGGACTCCTACGAGCAGTACTTC. Encoded protein: CASSPPGVDSYEQYF.

This chain links TRBV5-1 with TRBJ2-7; D perhaps matches TRBD1 (6 bases). The V gene lost 0 bases and the J gene lost 2 bases, with 12 bases spanning the gap. Germline CDR1 reads SGHRS; CDR2 reads YFSETQ. CDR3 size: 15 residues. This chain's CDR3 is CASSLVPGTTYEQYF. The CDR3, as DNA: TGCGCCAGCAGCTTGGTTCCGGGGACAACCTACGAGCAGTACTTC.

V gene TRBV5-5 combines with J gene TRBJ1-4, with 8 bases matching TRBD1. Per the germline V gene, CDR1 is SGHKS and CDR2 is YYEKEE (reference sequence). The CDR3 is 16 residues long. The V and J ends lost 1 base and 5 bases, in that order; junction bases with no gene match: 7. The CDR3 loop reads CASSLWGDRWNEKLFF. The CDR3 nucleotides are TGTGCCAGCAGCTTGTGGGGGGACAGGTGGAATGAAAAACTGTTTTTT.

The rearrangement uses TRBV18 and TRBJ2-1; TRBD2 matches at 9 bases. V was clipped by 3 bases and J by 8 bases; unmatched bases: 8. The CDR3 is 15 amino acids. Germline values: CDR1 KGHSH, CDR2 LQKENI. CDR3 region: CASSPAGLAEHEQFF. The DNA for the CDR3 is TGTGCCAGCTCACCCGCGGGACTAGCTGAGCATGAGCAGTTCTTC.